One and the same sample provided the 3 T cell receptor beta chains below, sequenced in a study of T cells in localized non-small cell lung cancer. Using immunoSEQ multiplex PCR, the repertoire was profiled, and TCRdb retains in-frame clones only, with some absent. This table holds 30,000 to 45,000 clones, about 87% found once. Material: peripheral blood, obtained before any cancer treatment. The origin of the receptors is a woman aged 40-75 years with stage I lung adenocarcinoma.

The rearrangement joins TRBV27 to TRBJ2-7, with D maybe TRBD1 (5 bases). Trimming pared 6 bases from V and 3 bases from J, leaving 18 bases between. The germline CDR1 and CDR2 sequences are MNHEY and SMNVEV (reference sequence). The CDR3 length is 15 residues. CDR3 region: CASSVSVDGHYEQYF. The CDR3 DNA is TGTGCCAGCAGCGTTTCTGTGGACGGACACTACGAGCAGTACTTC.

This sequence joins TRBV30 and TRBJ2-2; TRBD2 matches 8 bases. Germline CDR1 and CDR2: GTSNPN and SVGIG (reference sequence). CDR3 length: 23 residues. The V gene end was trimmed by 4 bases and the J gene end by 0 bases; junction bases not matched to a gene: 28. The CDR3, as DNA: TGTGCCTGGACACCTGGGCAGGGGAGTCTCCGCGGGAGGTTGCTTACGAACACCGGGGAGCTGTTTTTT. Residues: CAWTPGQGSLRGRLLTNTGELFF.

The chain couples TRBV12-2 to TRBJ2-1; TRBD2 was called by the table and not checked on the DNA. TRBV12-2 is termed a pseudogene. The CDR3 sequence is 18 residues long. The CDR3 region is CASRSPGTSGVFSDEQFF. CDR3 bases: TGTGCAAGTCGCTCCCCTGGGACTAGCGGGGTGTTTTCCGATGAGCAGTTCTTC.